Listed below are T cell receptor beta chains from one sample, sequenced in a study of blood T cell repertoires in COVID-19. Assay used: immunoSEQ multiplex PCR; TCRdb lists only in-frame clones, some missing. The table shows under 150,000 clones, with around 83% occurring only once. Sequencing was done on a sample of peripheral blood. The receptors were gathered from a man aged 35-49 years with acute or convalescent COVID-19. CDR3s include the opening cysteine and the closing phenylalanine or tryptophan. Each record gives: CDR3 DNA, CDR3 protein, clone size, D gene, J gene, V gene. The D gene is left open where the match is weak. Clone size is given for some rows only: seen once, a few or many times, or a class if the clone is expanded.

DNA: TGCGCCAGCAGCGAGGGTCGGCAGCCCCAGCATTTT
CDR3: CASSEGRQPQHF
size: few
D: .
J: TRBJ1-5
V: TRBV10-2

DNA: TGTGCCAGCAGCTTAGCCCAGCGGGGGGGCTTGACAGATACGCAGTATTTT
CDR3: CASSLAQRGGLTDTQYF
size: .
D: TRBD2
J: TRBJ2-3
V: TRBV7-2

DNA: TGTGCCAGCAGCTCTAGGACTAGCGCTTGGGATACGCAGTATTTT
CDR3: CASSSRTSAWDTQYF
size: .
D: TRBD2
J: TRBJ2-3
V: TRBV7-8

DNA: TGTGCCAGTAGTATTGGAGGGCTAAACACTGAAGCTTTCTTT
CDR3: CASSIGGLNTEAFF
size: once
D: .
J: TRBJ1-1
V: TRBV19

DNA: TGTGCCAGCAGCAAGGGTTCGGGGTCCTACGAGCAGTACTTC
CDR3: CASSKGSGSYEQYF
size: .
D: .
J: TRBJ2-7
V: TRBV5-5

DNA: TGTGCCAGCAGCCAAGTCCCCGGGGGAGGGGCCACAGATACGCAGTATTTT
CDR3: CASSQVPGGGATDTQYF
size: .
D: TRBD2
J: TRBJ2-3
V: TRBV3-1/TRBV3-2

DNA: TGTGCCAGCAGCTTAGATCCTAGCGGGGGGGCGAATGAGCAGTTCTTC
CDR3: CASSLDPSGGANEQFF
size: few
D: TRBD2
J: TRBJ2-1
V: TRBV7-2

DNA: TGTGCCAGCAGCTTAAGCGGGTCTAATTCACCCCTCCACTTT
CDR3: CASSLSGSNSPLHF
size: .
D: .
J: TRBJ1-6
V: TRBV7-9

DNA: TGTGCCAGCAGCCAATCTCTTTTCCTGGGGGGTGAAGAGACCCAGTACTTC
CDR3: CASSQSLFLGGEETQYF
size: .
D: .
J: TRBJ2-5
V: TRBV14

DNA: TGTGCCAGCAGCTTAGGGGGCGCATGGCAGGGATCCTACGAGCAGTACTTC
CDR3: CASSLGGAWQGSYEQYF
size: .
D: .
J: TRBJ2-7
V: TRBV13

DNA: TGCGCCAGCAGCGTCCAGGGGGGACACACTGAAGCTTTCTTT
CDR3: CASSVQGGHTEAFF
size: .
D: TRBD1
J: TRBJ1-1
V: TRBV4-3

DNA: TGTGCCAGCAGCCCGGGACTAGCGGGGGGTTACGAGCAGTACTTC
CDR3: CASSPGLAGGYEQYF
size: once
D: TRBD2
J: TRBJ2-7
V: TRBV9

DNA: TGTGCCAGCAGCGTGGGACAGACCTATGGCTACACCTTC
CDR3: CASSVGQTYGYTF
size: .
D: TRBD1
J: TRBJ1-2
V: TRBV11-2

DNA: TGTGCCAGCAGCAGCGTTAATTCACCCCTCCACTTT
CDR3: CASSSVNSPLHF
size: few
D: .
J: TRBJ1-6
V: TRBV4-2

DNA: TGCAGTGCTAGTAGCCAGGGGGCTTTCCTCTCCTACGAGCAGTACTTC
CDR3: CSASSQGAFLSYEQYF
size: .
D: TRBD1
J: TRBJ2-7
V: TRBV20-1

DNA: TGTGCCAGCAGCGTAGCCGGTTCCCAGCCCCAGCATTTT
CDR3: CASSVAGSQPQHF
size: .
D: .
J: TRBJ1-5
V: TRBV9

DNA: TGTGCCAGCAGCGAGGTGGGAGCCTCAACGGGCTACACCTTC
CDR3: CASSEVGASTGYTF
size: .
D: .
J: TRBJ1-2
V: TRBV11-2

DNA: TGTGCCAGCAGCCTTCGGGGATCCATCTCCTATAATTCACCCCTCCACTTT
CDR3: CASSLRGSISYNSPLHF
size: .
D: .
J: TRBJ1-6
V: TRBV5-5

DNA: TGTGCCAGCAGCTTAACCGGGGCCAAAAACATTCAGTACTTC
CDR3: CASSLTGAKNIQYF
size: .
D: .
J: TRBJ2-4
V: TRBV7-3

DNA: TGTGCCAGCAGTTACAGGGGGCGCGACTACGAGCAGTACTTC
CDR3: CASSYRGRDYEQYF
size: .
D: TRBD1
J: TRBJ2-7
V: TRBV6-2/TRBV6-3

DNA: TGTGCCAGCAGTTACTCGAAAGGGGGTACGTACAATGAGCAGTTCTTC
CDR3: CASSYSKGGTYNEQFF
size: .
D: .
J: TRBJ2-1
V: TRBV6-5

DNA: TGTGCCAGCAGCTTGAGGGGGTCGCCAACTAATGAAAAACTGTTTTTT
CDR3: CASSLRGSPTNEKLFF
size: .
D: .
J: TRBJ1-4
V: TRBV7-8

DNA: TGTGCCAGCAGGATTCCTGGGACAGGGGACTATGGCTACACCTTC
CDR3: CASRIPGTGDYGYTF
size: .
D: TRBD1
J: TRBJ1-2
V: TRBV11-2

DNA: TGTGCCACCAGTGATCTCCCCACTAGCGGGGGATACAATGAGCAGTTCTTC
CDR3: CATSDLPTSGGYNEQFF
size: .
D: TRBD2
J: TRBJ2-1
V: TRBV24-1

DNA: TGTGCCAGCAGCCCCGGACAGGGGCAAGAGACCCAGTACTTC
CDR3: CASSPGQGQETQYF
size: .
D: TRBD1
J: TRBJ2-5
V: TRBV5-4

DNA: TGTGCCGGCAGCCTAGGACTACATCAACTAGGGGAGCTGTTTTTT
CDR3: CAGSLGLHQLGELFF
size: few
D: .
J: TRBJ2-2
V: TRBV6-5